This T cell receptor beta chain comes out of a study of radiation and T cells in renal cell carcinoma (dated by TCRdb to about 2020). Notes on the research overall: In total, roughly 52 samples, comprising around 26 tumors and some 27 peripheral blood samples, were subjected to TCR beta sequencing. The last blood draw occurred 4 weeks after radiation, at the same time as nephrectomy. In the 45 to 65 samples combined, some 4 million unique CDR3 nucleotide sequences were found, encoding roughly 3,000,000 unique CDR3 amino acid sequences.

TCR beta libraries were generated from genomic DNA with the immunoSEQ kit, following the manufacturer's recommendations. To prepare the libraries, a first multiplex PCR with proprietary primers was run, followed by a second PCR that added unique barcodes, and a bead cleanup was done after each round. A kit-provided positive control reaction and a negative control reaction were included in every sample batch. The final libraries underwent checking on an Agilent 4200 TapeStation D1000 ScreenTape, volumetric pooling, and quantification by qPCR. Sequencing ran on an Illumina NextSeq500 with a MidOutput 150-cycle cartridge, using 156 Read1 and 15 Index1 cycles with kit custom primers. The pooled library was loaded at about 0.98 pM, with a 20% PhiX control spiked in. Regarding the original processing steps: Vendor-processed data were analyzed in R, and a clonotype was defined as all T cells sharing the same CDR3 nucleotide sequence. For clone abundance analyses, frequencies were normalized to the 10,000 most abundant clones per sample. Public T cell clones, which averaged fewer than five per sample, were removed prior to analysis. A difference in abundance of at least 32-fold between compartments was used to define tumor-enriched and baseline blood-enriched clonotypes. Clonotypes expanded or contracted between blood time points were identified with a beta-binomial differential abundance model. The Baroni-Urbani and Buser coefficient was used to measure tumor-blood repertoire similarity, and groups were compared with two-tailed Wilcoxon tests in R. TCRdb re-hosts the immuneACCESS table, in-frame sequences only. Its copies lack some clones; in the studies checked, an unresolved V gene accounts for under half of them, and the cause for the rest is not known. V and J calls and clone size follow that table, whereas D and trimming were derived from the DNA. In all, the sample holds 50,000 to 65,000 clones, and over 65% of those were seen once. The top ten clonotypes cover roughly 6.8% of the sample.

Regarding this clone: What this receptor recognizes is not known. No much larger clone exists at a distance of one base, and base qualities are not known.

A distance of 17 bases separates the germline ends of V and J, which lose 8 bases and 4 bases respectively. The CDR1 and CDR2 encoded by the germline V gene are MDHEN and SYDVKM. The CDR3 goes from the cysteine to the phenylalanine over 14 residues. The only DNA kept is the CDR3, 42 bases in frame from the first base. Read against the paper, the sample's time point label means: blood 4 weeks post-SBRT, at nephrectomy. This specimen's treatment or condition label, per the study, means: 15 Gy SBRT to primary tumor, nephrectomy 4 weeks later. The samples were obtained from a clinical trial, where primary renal cell carcinomas were treated with 15 Gy stereotactic body radiation therapy and then removed by nephrectomy 4 weeks afterward. To follow tumor-enriched clonotypes, serial peripheral blood was collected from radiation-treated patients at baseline and at 2 weeks and 4 weeks after SBRT. Renal cell carcinoma with clear cell pathology was present in all patients. Genomic DNA for TCR sequencing was prepared using the QIAamp DNA Blood Mini Kit (Qiagen). Only samples passing all quality control checks were included in the analyses.

The full study reports these points: No pretreatment tumor biopsies were available, so the baseline intratumoral presence of clonotypes could not be determined. Changes in the blood repertoire were not tracked past 4 weeks after treatment. In blood, the top tumor clonotypes increased from baseline to 2 weeks after radiation and then shrank by 4 weeks, which suggests a temporary expansion of tumor-resident clones. With a single-armed trial design, the study had no way to address how radiation dose or scheduling affects the TCR repertoire.

The sample was blood, taken from a patient whose treatment included radiotherapy and nephrectomy. The TCR was taken from a man in his sixties with renal cell carcinoma. The rearrangement combines TRBV28 with TRBJ1-2; the D gene assignment is ambiguous. The CDR3: CASCRRDLLYGYTF. The nucleotides are TGTGCCAGCTGTCGCAGAGACCTACTCTATGGCTACACCTTC.